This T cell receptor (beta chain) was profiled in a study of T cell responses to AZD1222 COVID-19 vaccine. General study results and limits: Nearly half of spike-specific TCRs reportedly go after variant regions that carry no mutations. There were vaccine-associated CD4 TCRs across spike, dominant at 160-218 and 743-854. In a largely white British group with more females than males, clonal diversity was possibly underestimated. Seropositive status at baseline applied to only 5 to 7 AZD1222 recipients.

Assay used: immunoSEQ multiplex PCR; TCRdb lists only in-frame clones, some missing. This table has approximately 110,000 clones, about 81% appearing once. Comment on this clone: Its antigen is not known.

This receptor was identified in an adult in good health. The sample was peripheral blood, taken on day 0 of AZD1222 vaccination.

The DNA for the CDR3 is TGTGCCAGCAGTTTGGACAGGGGACGATCGCCCCAGCATTTT. It specifies CASSLDRGRSPQHF. The rearrangement joins TRBV27 to TRBJ1-5, with TRBD1 matching 9 bases. The CDR3 is made up of 14 amino acids. V gave up 3 bases and J gave up 9 bases; unmatched junction bases: 6. Germline lookup yields CDR1 MNHEY and CDR2 SMNVEV (reference sequence).